The clone carrying this T cell receptor (beta chain) turned up a few times. No antigen is known for it. This entry comes from a study of T cell repertoires in cytomegalovirus infection. Study at large: Used in the study were CMV epitopes, some recently identified and HLA-C-restricted, others well-studied and HLA-B-restricted. The public TCR beta signatures pointed to both CMV infection and matching HLA type. Overall study findings and caveats: Clonotype analysis showed dominance of the ex vivo response by HLA-C-restricted CMV-specific TCR beta clonotypes. Cumulated frequencies of public TCR beta families served to identify carriers of CMV plus the relevant HLA.

V dropped 2 bases and J dropped 5 bases, with 8 bases sitting between them. CDR3 length equals 13 residues. Per the germline V gene, CDR1 is SEHNR and CDR2 is FQNEAQ (reference sequence). In TCRdb, the reads were re-called with MiXCR into one record per CDR3 protein. The sample contains some 590,000 distinct CDR3 sequences, around two fifths of which appear only once. Specimen: cultured PBMCs, collected from culture after CMV antigen stimulation. The rearrangement links TRBV7-9 to TRBJ2-3, with D unclear. This clonotype was sampled from a human donor in good health (CMV status not recorded). Some clones in this sample may be carry-over from other donors' samples. In nucleotides, the CDR3 is TGTGCCAGCAGCTTAACCCTAGGAGATACGCAGTATTTT. Translation: CASSLTLGDTQYF.